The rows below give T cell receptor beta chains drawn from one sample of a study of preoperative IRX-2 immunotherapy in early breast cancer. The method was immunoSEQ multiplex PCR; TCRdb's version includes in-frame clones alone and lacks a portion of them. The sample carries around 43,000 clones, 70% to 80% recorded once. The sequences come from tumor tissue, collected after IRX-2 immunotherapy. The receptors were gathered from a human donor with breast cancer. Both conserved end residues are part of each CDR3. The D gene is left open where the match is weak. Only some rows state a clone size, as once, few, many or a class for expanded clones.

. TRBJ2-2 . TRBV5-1 TGCGCCAGCAGCTTTTCCGGGGGCAACACCGGGGAGCTGTTTTTT CASSFSGGNTGELFF
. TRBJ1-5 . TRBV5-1 TGCGCCAGCAGCCACAATGGGGAGAGCAATCAGCCCCAGCATTTT CASSHNGESNQPQHF
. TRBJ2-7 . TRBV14 TGTGCCAGCAGCCAAGATCTCAGTCCGGGCTACTCCTACGAGCAGTACTTC CASSQDLSPGYSYEQYF
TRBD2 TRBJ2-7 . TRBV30 TGTGCCGCCGGGACTAACTACGAGCAGTACTTC CAAGTNYEQYF
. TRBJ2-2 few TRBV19 TGTGCCAGTAGTGGGTATCGGGGACCAACCGGGGAGCTGTTTTTT CASSGYRGPTGELFF
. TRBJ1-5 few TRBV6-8 TGTGCCAGCAGTTACTCGTCCGCCAGGTTCAATCAGCCCCAGCATTTT CASSYSSARFNQPQHF
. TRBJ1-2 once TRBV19 TGTGCCAGTAGTATCGCCCCATTGGGGAGCTATGGCTACACCTTC CASSIAPLGSYGYTF
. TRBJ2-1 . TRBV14 TGTGCCAGCAGCCTTCCGGGACACCTAAGGGGTGAGCAGTTCTTC CASSLPGHLRGEQFF
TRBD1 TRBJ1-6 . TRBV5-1 TGCGCCAGCAGCCTTACAGGGGTAGGTTCACCCCTCCATTTT CASSLTGVGSPLHF
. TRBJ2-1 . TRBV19 TGTGCCAGTAGTATAGAGGACAGCTATGAGCAGTTCTTC CASSIEDSYEQFF
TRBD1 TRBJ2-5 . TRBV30 TGTGCCTGGAGTGTCGGGACAGGGGGCTTAGAGACCCAGTACTTC CAWSVGTGGLETQYF
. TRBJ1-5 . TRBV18 TGTGCCAGCTCGACAGACAGCAATCAGCCCCAGCATTTT CASSTDSNQPQHF
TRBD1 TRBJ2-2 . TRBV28 TGTGCCAGCAGCGTCCTTGGGACAGAGAACGGGGAGCTGTTTTTT CASSVLGTENGELFF
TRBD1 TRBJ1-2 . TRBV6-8 TGTGCCAGCAGCCCACAGGGGAGAGGAGCCTATGGCTACACCTTC CASSPQGRGAYGYTF
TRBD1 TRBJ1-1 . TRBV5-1 TGCGCCAGCAGCTTGGGGAGGGGGACAGGGGCGCTGAACACTGAAGCTTTCTTT CASSLGRGTGALNTEAFF
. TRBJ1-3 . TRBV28 TGTGCCAGCAGTTTATTTTTACAGGGCCTTGGAAACACCATATATTTT CASSLFLQGLGNTIYF
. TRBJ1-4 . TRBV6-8 TGTGCCAGCAGCTACAAATCTGAAAAACTGTTTTTT CASSYKSEKLFF
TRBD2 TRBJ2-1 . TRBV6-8 TGTGCCACCCGACTAGCGGGTTACAATGAGCAGTTCTTC CATRLAGYNEQFF
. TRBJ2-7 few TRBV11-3 TGTGCCAGCAGCTTGGTGGGGTTCTCTCTGCGAGAGCAGTACTTC CASSLVGFSLREQYF
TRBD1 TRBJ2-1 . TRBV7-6 TGTGCCAGCAGCGGACCCGGGACAGGCTTTAATGAGCAGTTCTTC CASSGPGTGFNEQFF
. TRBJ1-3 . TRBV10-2 TGCGCCAGCACCCCAGGGACTCCCGGTGGAAACACCATATATTTT CASTPGTPGGNTIYF
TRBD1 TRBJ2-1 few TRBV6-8 TGTGCCACCCTAACAGGGGTAGGCTCCTACAATGAGCAGTTCTTC CATLTGVGSYNEQFF
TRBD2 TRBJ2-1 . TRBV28 TGTGCCAGCAGCACCCTAGCGGGGGGCTCCAATGAGCAGTTCTTC CASSTLAGGSNEQFF
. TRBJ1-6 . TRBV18 TGTGCCAGCTCAGACCGCCAGGGAGCTTCACCCCTCCACTTT CASSDRQGASPLHF
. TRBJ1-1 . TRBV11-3 TGTGCCAGCAGCTCTCAGCGTTATATGAACACTGAAGCTTTCTTT CASSSQRYMNTEAFF
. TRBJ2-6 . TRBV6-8 TGTGCCAGCATCTCGGGGCTTTCTGGGGCCAACGTCCTGACTTTC CASISGLSGANVLTF
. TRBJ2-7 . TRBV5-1 TGCGCCAGCCGCTCGGCAGATACCTCCTACGAGCAGTACTTC CASRSADTSYEQYF
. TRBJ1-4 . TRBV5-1 TGCGCCAGCAGCCTCCACGGTCAAGGGGTGCGGGAGAATGAAAAACTGTTTTTT CASSLHGQGVRENEKLFF
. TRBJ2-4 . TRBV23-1 TGCGCCAGCAGTCAACAGGGTATGGACATTCAGTACTTC CASSQQGMDIQYF
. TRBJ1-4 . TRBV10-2 TGCGCCAGCAGTGACCCAGGACACACTAATGAAAAACTGTTTTTT CASSDPGHTNEKLFF
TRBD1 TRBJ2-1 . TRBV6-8 TGTGCCATCCGGGACAGGGTAGGGAATGAGCAGTTCTTC CAIRDRVGNEQFF
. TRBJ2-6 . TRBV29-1 TGCAGCGTGGGGGCAGGTGGGGCTGGGGCCAACGTCCTGACTTTC CSVGAGGAGANVLTF
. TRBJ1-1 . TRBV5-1 TGCGCCAGCAGCTTGGATGGCTCAGGTGGTGACACTGAAGCTTTCTTT CASSLDGSGGDTEAFF
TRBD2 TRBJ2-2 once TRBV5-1 TGCGCCAGCATGGGCACTAGCGGGCTGACCAGAACCGGGGAGCTGTTTTTT CASMGTSGLTRTGELFF
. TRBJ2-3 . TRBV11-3 TGTGCCAGCAGCTTTCGCGGCGGGGCCCCTTTGGATACGCAGTATTTT CASSFRGGAPLDTQYF